This T cell receptor beta chain was sequenced for a study of T-cell reconstitution after alpha-beta-depleted transplantation in children. Study results and limitations: Two months or so post-transplant, alpha-beta T cells reportedly derived from several hundred expanded graft clones. T cells produced anew were the main source of T-cell counts and diversity one year after transplant.

This clonotype was counted between two and nine times. Antigen: not known. Trimming removed 3 bases from V and 4 bases from J, with 13 bases in between. This CDR3 has 13 amino acids. CDR1 and CDR2 (germline): DFQATT, SNEGSKA (reference sequence). Molecular barcoding with unique molecular identifiers was used for the TCRbeta library. MiXCR, applied by TCRdb to the PCR reads, yields one record per CDR3 protein. Counted here are 700,000 to 850,000 distinct CDR3 sequences, 15% to 20% occurring once; the ten biggest clones make up approximately 5%. This TCR was recovered from a male patient younger than 18 who had a stem cell transplant for acute lymphoblastic leukemia, so the T cells may come from the graft donor. Sequencing used PBMCs, mostly from graft donor cells, obtained 360 days after TCRalphabeta/CD19-depleted stem cell transplant. The chain uses TRBV20-1 and TRBJ2-7; D may be TRBD1 (6 bases). CDR3 DNA: TGCAGTGCTAGCAACCCGGACAGTTACGAGCAGTACTTC. Its protein is CSASNPDSYEQYF.